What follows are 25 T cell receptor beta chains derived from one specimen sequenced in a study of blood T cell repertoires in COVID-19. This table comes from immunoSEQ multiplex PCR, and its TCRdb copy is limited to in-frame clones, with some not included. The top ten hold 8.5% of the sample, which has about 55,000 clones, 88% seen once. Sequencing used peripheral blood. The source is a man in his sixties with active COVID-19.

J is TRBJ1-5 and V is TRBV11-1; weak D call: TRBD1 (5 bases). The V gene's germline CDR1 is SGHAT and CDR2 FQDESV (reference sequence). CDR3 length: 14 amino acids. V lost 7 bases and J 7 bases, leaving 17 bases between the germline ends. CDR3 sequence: CASTPRGVQQPQHF. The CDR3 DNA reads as TGTGCCAGCACCCCCCGGGGGGTACAGCAGCCCCAGCATTTT.

The CDR3 DNA sequence: TGTGCCAGTAGGGCGGGACTAGCGGGAGGTCGGGACGGGGAGCTGTTTTTT. This encodes CASRAGLAGGRDGELFF. This chain connects TRBV19 to TRBJ2-2; 15 bases line up with TRBD2. The trim removed 6 bases at V and 7 bases at J, leaving 9 bases unmatched. The germline V gene encodes CDR1 LNHDA and CDR2 SQIVND (reference sequence). The CDR3 covers 17 residues.

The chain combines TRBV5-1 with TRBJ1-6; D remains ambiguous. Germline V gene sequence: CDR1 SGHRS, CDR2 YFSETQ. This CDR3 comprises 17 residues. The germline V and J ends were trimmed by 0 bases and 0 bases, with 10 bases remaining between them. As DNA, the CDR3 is TGCGCCAGCAGCTTGGACGGGTCGAGCTCCTATAATTCACCCCTCCACTTT. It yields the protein CASSLDGSSSYNSPLHF. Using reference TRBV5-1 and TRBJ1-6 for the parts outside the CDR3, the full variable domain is KAGVTQTPRYLIKTRGQQVTLSCSPISGHRSVSWYQQTPGQGLQFLFEYFSETQRNKGNFPGRFSGRQFSNSRSEMNVSTLELGDSALYLCASSLDGSSSYNSPLHFGNGTRLTVT.

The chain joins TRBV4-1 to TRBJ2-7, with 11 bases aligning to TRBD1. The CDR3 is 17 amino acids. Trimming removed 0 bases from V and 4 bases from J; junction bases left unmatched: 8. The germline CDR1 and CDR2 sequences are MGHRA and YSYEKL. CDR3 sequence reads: CASSQETGQGARYEQYF. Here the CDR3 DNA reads TGCGCCAGCAGCCAAGAGACCGGACAGGGGGCGCGTTACGAGCAGTACTTC.

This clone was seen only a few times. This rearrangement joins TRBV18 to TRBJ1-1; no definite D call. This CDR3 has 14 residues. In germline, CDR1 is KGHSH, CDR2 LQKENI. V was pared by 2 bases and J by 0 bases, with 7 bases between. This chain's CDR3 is CASSPGGMNTEAFF. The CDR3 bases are TGTGCCAGCTCACCAGGAGGGATGAACACTGAAGCTTTCTTT. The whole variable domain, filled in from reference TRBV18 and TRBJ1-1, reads NAGVMQNPRHLVRRRGQEARLRCSPMKGHSHVYWYRQLPEEGLKFMVYLQKENIIDESGMPKERFSAEFPKEGPSILRIQQVVRGDSAAYFCASSPGGMNTEAFFGQGTRLTVV.

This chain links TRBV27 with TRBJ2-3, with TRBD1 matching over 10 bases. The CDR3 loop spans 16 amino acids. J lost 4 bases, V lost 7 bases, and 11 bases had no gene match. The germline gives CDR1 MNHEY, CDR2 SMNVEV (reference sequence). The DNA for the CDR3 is TGTGCCAGCACCTCTACCGACAGGGGGCTCTCAGATACGCAGTATTTT. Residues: CASTSTDRGLSDTQYF.

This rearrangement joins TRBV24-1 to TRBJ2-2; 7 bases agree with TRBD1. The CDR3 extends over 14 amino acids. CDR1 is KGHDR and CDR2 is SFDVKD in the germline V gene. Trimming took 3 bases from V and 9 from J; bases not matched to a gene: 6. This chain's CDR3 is CATSDHTGARELFF. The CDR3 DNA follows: TGTGCCACCAGTGATCATACAGGGGCTAGGGAGCTGTTTTTT.

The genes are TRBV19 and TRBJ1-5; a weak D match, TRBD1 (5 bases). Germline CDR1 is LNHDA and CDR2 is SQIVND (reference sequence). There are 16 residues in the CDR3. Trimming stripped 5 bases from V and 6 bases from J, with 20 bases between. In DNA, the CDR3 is TGTGCCAGTAGTCTCACGGCCGGCAGGCAGGGTCAGCCCCAGCATTTT. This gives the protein CASSLTAGRQGQPQHF.

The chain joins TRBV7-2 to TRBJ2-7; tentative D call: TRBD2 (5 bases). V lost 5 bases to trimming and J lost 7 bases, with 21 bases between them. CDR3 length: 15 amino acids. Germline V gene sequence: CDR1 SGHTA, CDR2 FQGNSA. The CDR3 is CASSLPERRGWEQYF. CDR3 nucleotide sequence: TGTGCCAGCAGCCTCCCGGAGCGGAGAGGGTGGGAGCAGTACTTC.

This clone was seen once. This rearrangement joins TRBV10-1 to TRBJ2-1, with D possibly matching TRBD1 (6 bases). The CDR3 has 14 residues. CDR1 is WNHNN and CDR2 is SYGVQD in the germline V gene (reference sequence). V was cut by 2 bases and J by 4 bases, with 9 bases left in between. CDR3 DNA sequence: TGCGCCAGCAGTGAGAAAAGGGGGTACAATGAGCAGTTCTTC. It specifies CASSEKRGYNEQFF.

The CDR3 DNA sequence: TGTGCCAGCAAAGGGGCTAGCGGAGCGGATACGCAGTATTTT. This gives the protein CASKGASGADTQYF. The chain recombines TRBV7-2 with TRBJ2-3; TRBD2 agrees at 7 bases. The germline CDR1 and CDR2 sequences are SGHTA and FQGNSA. This CDR3 spans 14 amino acids. The J segment lost 6 bases and the V segment lost 7 bases, leaving 10 bases of the junction unmatched.

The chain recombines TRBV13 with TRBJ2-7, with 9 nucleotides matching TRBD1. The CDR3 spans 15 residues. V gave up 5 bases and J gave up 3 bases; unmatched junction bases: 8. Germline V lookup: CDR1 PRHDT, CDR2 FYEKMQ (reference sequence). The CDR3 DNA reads TGTGCCAGCAGCACTCGCCGGGACAGGGACTACGAGCAGTACTTC. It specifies CASSTRRDRDYEQYF.

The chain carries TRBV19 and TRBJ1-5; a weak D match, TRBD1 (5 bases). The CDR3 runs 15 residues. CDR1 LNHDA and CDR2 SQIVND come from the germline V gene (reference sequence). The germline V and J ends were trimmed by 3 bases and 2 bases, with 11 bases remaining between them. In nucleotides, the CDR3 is TGTGCCAGTAGTATCCAGGGAGGAGGCAATCAGCCCCAGCATTTT. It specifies CASSIQGGGNQPQHF. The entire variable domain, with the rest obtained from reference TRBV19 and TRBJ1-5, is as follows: DGGITQSPKYLFRKEGQNVTLSCEQNLNHDAMYWYRQDPGQGLRLIYYSQIVNDFQKGDIAEGYSVSREKKESFPLTVTSAQKNPTAFYLCASSIQGGGNQPQHFGDGTRLSIL.

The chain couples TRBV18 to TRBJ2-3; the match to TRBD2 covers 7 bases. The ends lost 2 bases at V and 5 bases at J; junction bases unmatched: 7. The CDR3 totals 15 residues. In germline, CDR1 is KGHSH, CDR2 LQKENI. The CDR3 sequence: CASSPNGVAGDTQYF. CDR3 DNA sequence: TGTGCCAGCTCACCAAATGGCGTAGCGGGAGATACGCAGTATTTT.

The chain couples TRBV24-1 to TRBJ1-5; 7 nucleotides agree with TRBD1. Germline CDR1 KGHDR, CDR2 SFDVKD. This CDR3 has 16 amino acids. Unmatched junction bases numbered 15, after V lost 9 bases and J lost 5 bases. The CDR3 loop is CATADGRRGTDQPQHF. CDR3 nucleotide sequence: TGTGCCACCGCGGATGGGCGCAGGGGGACGGATCAGCCCCAGCATTTT.

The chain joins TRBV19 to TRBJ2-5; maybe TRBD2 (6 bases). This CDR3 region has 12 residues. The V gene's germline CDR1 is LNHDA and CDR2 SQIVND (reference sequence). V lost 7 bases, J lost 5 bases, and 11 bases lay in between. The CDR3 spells CASTSDGETQYF. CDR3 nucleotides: TGTGCCAGTACTAGCGATGGGGAGACCCAGTACTTC.

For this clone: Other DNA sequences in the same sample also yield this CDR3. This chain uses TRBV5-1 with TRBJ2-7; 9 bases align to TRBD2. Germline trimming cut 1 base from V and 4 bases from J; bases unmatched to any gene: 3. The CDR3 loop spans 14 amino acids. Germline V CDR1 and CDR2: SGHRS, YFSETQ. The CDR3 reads CASSLSSGTYEQYF. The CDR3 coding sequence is TGCGCCAGCAGCTTGTCTAGCGGGACGTACGAGCAGTACTTC. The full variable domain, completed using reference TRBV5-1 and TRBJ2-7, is KAGVTQTPRYLIKTRGQQVTLSCSPISGHRSVSWYQQTPGQGLQFLFEYFSETQRNKGNFPGRFSGRQFSNSRSEMNVSTLELGDSALYLCASSLSSGTYEQYFGPGTRLTVT.

CDR3 loop: CASSAGQGEVEQYF. CDR3 in DNA: TGCGCCAGCAGCGCGGGACAGGGTGAGGTCGAGCAGTACTTC. The chain employs TRBV10-1 and TRBJ2-7, with TRBD1 identical over 9 bases. After removal of 6 bases from V and 6 bases from J, the junction contained 9 bases not matched to a gene. The length of the CDR3 is 14 residues. Germline CDR1 and CDR2: WNHNN and SYGVQD (reference sequence).

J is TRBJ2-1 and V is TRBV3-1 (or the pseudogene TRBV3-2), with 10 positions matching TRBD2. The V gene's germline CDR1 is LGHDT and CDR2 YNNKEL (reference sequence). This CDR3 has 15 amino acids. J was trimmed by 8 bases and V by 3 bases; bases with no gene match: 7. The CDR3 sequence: CASSHRTSGGDEQFF. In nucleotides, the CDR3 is TGTGCCAGCAGCCATAGGACTAGCGGCGGGGATGAGCAGTTCTTC.

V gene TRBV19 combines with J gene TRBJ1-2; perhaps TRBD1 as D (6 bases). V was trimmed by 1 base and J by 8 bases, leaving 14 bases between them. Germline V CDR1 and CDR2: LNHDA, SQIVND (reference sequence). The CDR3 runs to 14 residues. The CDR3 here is CASSIGNYRDGYTF. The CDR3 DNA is TGTGCCAGTAGTATAGGGAACTACAGGGACGGCTACACCTTC. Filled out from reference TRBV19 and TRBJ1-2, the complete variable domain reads DGGITQSPKYLFRKEGQNVTLSCEQNLNHDAMYWYRQDPGQGLRLIYYSQIVNDFQKGDIAEGYSVSREKKESFPLTVTSAQKNPTAFYLCASSIGNYRDGYTFGSGTRLTVV.

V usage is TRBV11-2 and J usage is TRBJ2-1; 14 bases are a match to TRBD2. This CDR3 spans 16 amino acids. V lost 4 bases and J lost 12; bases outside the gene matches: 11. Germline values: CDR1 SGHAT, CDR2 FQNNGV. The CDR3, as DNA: TGTGCCAGCAGCTCGACCGGGGGACTAGCGGGAGTTAGGCAGTTCTTC. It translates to CASSSTGGLAGVRQFF.

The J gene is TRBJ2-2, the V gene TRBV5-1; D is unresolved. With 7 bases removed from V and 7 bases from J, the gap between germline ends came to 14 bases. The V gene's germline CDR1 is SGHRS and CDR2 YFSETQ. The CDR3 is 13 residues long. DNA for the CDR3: TGCGCCAGCCCACACGAGGAAGGCGGGGAGCTGTTTTTT. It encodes CASPHEEGGELFF.

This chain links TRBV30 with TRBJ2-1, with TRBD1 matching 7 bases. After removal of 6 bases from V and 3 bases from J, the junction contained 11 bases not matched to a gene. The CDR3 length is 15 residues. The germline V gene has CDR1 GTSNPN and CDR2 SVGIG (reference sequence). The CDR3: CACGGQSHRYNEQFF. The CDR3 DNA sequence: TGTGCCTGTGGGGGACAGTCCCATCGCTACAATGAGCAGTTCTTC.

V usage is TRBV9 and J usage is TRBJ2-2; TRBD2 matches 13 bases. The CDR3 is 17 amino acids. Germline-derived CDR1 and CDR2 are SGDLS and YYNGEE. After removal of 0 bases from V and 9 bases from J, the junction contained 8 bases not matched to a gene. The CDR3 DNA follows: TGTGCCAGCAGCGTAGACCGGACTAGCGGGAGTATGAGGGAGCTGTTTTTT. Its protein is CASSVDRTSGSMRELFF. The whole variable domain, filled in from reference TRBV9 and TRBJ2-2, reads DSGVTQTPKHLITATGQRVTLRCSPRSGDLSVYWYQQSLDQGLQFLIQYYNGEERAKGNILERFSAQQFPDLHSELNLSSLELGDSALYFCASSVDRTSGSMRELFFGEGSRLTVL.

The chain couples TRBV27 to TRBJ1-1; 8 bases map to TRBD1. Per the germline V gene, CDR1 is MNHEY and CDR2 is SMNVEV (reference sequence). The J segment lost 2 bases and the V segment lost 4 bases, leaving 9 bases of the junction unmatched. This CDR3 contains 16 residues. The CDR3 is CASSSLQGVTNTEAFF. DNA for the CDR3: TGTGCCAGCAGTTCTTTACAGGGGGTGACTAACACTGAAGCTTTCTTT.